Shown below are 5 T cell receptor beta chains from a single sample sequenced in a study of blood T cell repertoires in COVID-19. The table came from immunoSEQ multiplex PCR; TCRdb's copy has only in-frame clones and leaves some out. The sample yields about 270,000 clones, 91% seen once. The sample taken for sequencing was peripheral blood. Receptor source: a person aged 18 to 35 with COVID-19, enrolled during active disease.

This clone was seen just once. The gene calls are TRBV28 and TRBJ1-2; possibly TRBD1 for D (6 bases). V was trimmed by 5 bases and J by 5 bases, leaving 15 bases between them. This CDR3 has 14 residues. The germline V gene has CDR1 MDHEN and CDR2 SYDVKM. The CDR3 region is CASSRGTGYYGYTF. The CDR3 coding sequence is TGTGCCAGCAGTCGGGGAACAGGGTATTATGGCTACACCTTC.

The chain has TRBV3-1 (or the pseudogene TRBV3-2) and TRBJ2-2; the D gene is possibly TRBD1 (5 bases). The CDR3 has 13 residues. V shed 5 bases and J shed 8 bases, with 12 bases lying between them. Germline-derived CDR1 and CDR2 are LGHDT and YNNKEL (reference sequence). The CDR3: CASSFDSGGELFF. CDR3 in DNA: TGTGCCAGCAGCTTTGACAGTGGGGGGGAGCTGTTTTTT.

The rearrangement links TRBV5-8 to TRBJ1-2; maybe TRBD1 (5 bases). CDR1 SGHTS and CDR2 YDEGEE come from the germline V gene. There are 13 residues in the CDR3. V was trimmed by 0 bases and J by 8 bases, leaving 11 bases between them. Here the CDR3 reads CASSLEGPQGYTF. The CDR3 DNA is TGTGCCAGCAGCTTGGAGGGGCCCCAGGGCTACACCTTC.

The gene calls are TRBV6-2 or TRBV6-3 and TRBJ2-3; 7 bases map to TRBD1. The CDR3 is 15 amino acids. V lost 0 bases, J lost 2 bases, and 2 bases stayed unmatched. Germline loops: CDR1 MNHEY, CDR2 SVGEGT. The CDR3 nucleotides read TGTGCCAGCAGTTACTCAACAGGGGTCACAGATACGCAGTATTTT. Translation gives CASSYSTGVTDTQYF.

The chain employs TRBV6-5 and TRBJ2-7; 10 nucleotides agree with TRBD2. Germline CDR1 MNHEY, CDR2 SVGAGI. Trimming cost V 6 bases and J 0 bases; bases outside gene matches: 5. The CDR3 loop spans 15 amino acids. CDR3 residues: CASRVGLAASYEQYF. The CDR3 bases are TGTGCCAGCAGAGTAGGACTAGCGGCCTCCTACGAGCAGTACTTC.